Listed below are T cell receptor beta chains from one sample, sequenced in a study of blood T cell repertoires in COVID-19. Clones were read by immunoSEQ multiplex PCR, and TCRdb kept only the in-frame ones, dropping some. The sample holds some 170,000 clones, 82% seen once. The sequenced sample was peripheral blood. The receptor set was obtained from a woman in her 70s with acute or convalescent COVID-19. Both conserved end residues are part of each CDR3. D genes are given only for firm matches. Only part of the rows carry a size: once, few, many, or a class if the clone is expanded.

J: TRBJ2-6; V: TRBV4-3; D: .; size: .; CDR3: CASSLEQGSGANVLTF; DNA: TGCGCCAGCAGCCTTGAACAGGGCTCTGGGGCCAACGTCCTGACTTTC
J: TRBJ2-1; V: TRBV4-3; D: .; size: .; CDR3: CASSQSSEAPRWANEQFF; DNA: TGCGCCAGCAGCCAATCGTCGGAGGCCCCTAGATGGGCTAATGAGCAGTTCTTC
J: TRBJ2-3; V: TRBV6-6; D: TRBD2; size: .; CDR3: CASTQVGTGGSDTQYF; DNA: TGTGCCAGCACTCAAGTCGGGACTGGCGGGAGTGATACGCAGTATTTT
J: TRBJ2-7; V: TRBV27; D: .; size: .; CDR3: CASSSVDRFHEQYF; DNA: TGTGCCAGCAGTTCGGTCGACAGGTTCCACGAGCAGTACTTC
J: TRBJ2-7; V: TRBV6-2/TRBV6-3; D: TRBD2; size: .; CDR3: CASSYTSGKRLYEQYF; DNA: TGTGCCAGCAGTTACACTAGCGGGAAGAGGCTCTACGAGCAGTACTTC
J: TRBJ1-5; V: TRBV5-5; D: TRBD1; size: .; CDR3: CASSLGQFDSNQPQHF; DNA: TGTGCCAGCAGCCTGGGACAGTTCGATAGCAATCAGCCCCAGCATTTT
J: TRBJ1-1; V: TRBV2; D: .; size: .; CDR3: CASSDRVNTEAFF; DNA: TGTGCCAGCAGTGATCGAGTGAACACTGAAGCTTTCTTT
J: TRBJ2-7; V: TRBV5-5; D: TRBD1; size: .; CDR3: CASSIYRGEQYF; DNA: TGTGCCAGCAGCATATACAGGGGCGAGCAGTACTTC
J: TRBJ2-1; V: TRBV6-5; D: TRBD1; size: .; CDR3: CASSPGRGYGLLF; DNA: TGTGCCAGCAGCCCCGGCAGGGGGTACGGGCTACTCTTC
J: TRBJ1-1; V: TRBV2; D: .; size: .; CDR3: CASRTVMNTEAFF; DNA: TGTGCCAGCAGGACAGTTATGAACACTGAAGCTTTCTTT
J: TRBJ1-3; V: TRBV3-1/TRBV3-2; D: .; size: .; CDR3: CASSQPKLSSGNTIYF; DNA: TGTGCCAGCAGCCAACCTAAACTGTCCTCTGGAAACACCATATATTTT
J: TRBJ2-5; V: TRBV18; D: .; size: .; CDR3: CASSPPTRGETQYF; DNA: TGTGCCAGCTCACCACCTACTAGAGGGGAGACCCAGTACTTC
J: TRBJ1-2; V: TRBV29-1; D: .; size: .; CDR3: CSSERTVGGYGYTF; DNA: TGCAGCTCCGAAAGGACAGTGGGGGGGTATGGCTACACCTTC
J: TRBJ1-1; V: TRBV9; D: TRBD1; size: .; CDR3: CASSVGTGSTEAFF; DNA: TGTGCCAGCAGCGTAGGGACAGGCTCCACTGAAGCTTTCTTT
J: TRBJ2-3; V: TRBV6-6; D: TRBD1; size: .; CDR3: CASSRNRGPTDTQYF; DNA: TGTGCCAGCAGTCGCAACAGGGGACCCACAGATACGCAGTATTTT
J: TRBJ2-7; V: TRBV6-1; D: .; size: .; CDR3: CASSEGFGTPSF; DNA: TGTGCCAGCAGTGAAGGATTTGGGACTCCATCCTTC
J: TRBJ1-1; V: TRBV4-2; D: TRBD1; size: .; CDR3: CASSQDPGQGNFF; DNA: TGTGCCAGCAGCCAAGACCCGGGACAGGGAAATTTCTTT
J: TRBJ2-3; V: TRBV4-2; D: TRBD2; size: .; CDR3: CASSQVIAGGNPDTQYF; DNA: TGTGCCAGCAGCCAAGTTATAGCGGGGGGCAACCCAGATACGCAGTATTTT
J: TRBJ1-1; V: TRBV2; D: .; size: few; CDR3: CASSGRDGPPEAFF; DNA: TGTGCCAGCAGTGGTCGGGATGGTCCCCCTGAAGCTTTCTTT
J: TRBJ2-1; V: TRBV19; D: TRBD1; size: few; CDR3: CASKGTGLYNEQFF; DNA: TGTGCCAGTAAAGGGACAGGGTTATACAATGAGCAGTTCTTC
J: TRBJ2-7; V: TRBV3-1/TRBV3-2; D: .; size: .; CDR3: CASSQGAVSSYEQYF; DNA: TGTGCCAGCAGCCAAGGGGCTGTGAGCTCCTACGAGCAGTACTTC
J: TRBJ2-5; V: TRBV4-2; D: TRBD2; size: few; CDR3: CASSQDDGSGTWGETQYF; DNA: TGTGCCAGCAGCCAAGATGATGGTAGCGGGACCTGGGGTGAGACCCAGTACTTC
J: TRBJ1-1; V: TRBV4-1; D: TRBD1; size: many; CDR3: CASSQGQGAMNTEAFF; DNA: TGCGCCAGCAGCCAGGGACAGGGGGCCATGAACACTGAAGCTTTCTTT
J: TRBJ2-2; V: TRBV18; D: TRBD1; size: once; CDR3: CASSPMDRANTGELFF; DNA: TGTGCCAGCTCACCCATGGACAGGGCGAACACCGGGGAGCTGTTTTTT
J: TRBJ2-1; V: TRBV7-2; D: .; size: .; CDR3: CASSLTRYNEQFF; DNA: TGTGCCAGCAGCTTGACTAGGTACAATGAGCAGTTCTTC
J: TRBJ2-7; V: TRBV19; D: .; size: .; CDR3: CASRSGAYEQYF; DNA: TGTGCCAGTAGAAGCGGTGCCTACGAGCAGTACTTC
J: TRBJ1-2; V: TRBV30; D: TRBD1; size: few; CDR3: CAWSRGQDFYGYTF; DNA: TGTGCCTGGAGTCGCGGACAGGACTTCTATGGCTACACCTTC
J: TRBJ1-1; V: TRBV5-1; D: TRBD1; size: .; CDR3: CASSPMATGQGTEAFF; DNA: TGCGCCAGCAGCCCAATGGCGACAGGGCAGGGCACTGAAGCTTTCTTT
J: TRBJ2-3; V: TRBV7-7; D: .; size: .; CDR3: CASSLAGGRTDTQYF; DNA: TGTGCCAGCAGCTTAGCTGGGGGGAGGACGGATACGCAGTATTTT
J: TRBJ1-1; V: TRBV28; D: TRBD1; size: few; CDR3: CASRLDRADSNTEAFF; DNA: TGTGCCAGCAGACTGGACAGGGCGGATTCGAACACTGAAGCTTTCTTT
J: TRBJ2-2; V: TRBV27; D: .; size: .; CDR3: CASSKTGRNTGELFF; DNA: TGTGCCAGCAGTAAAACAGGGAGGAACACCGGGGAGCTGTTTTTT
J: TRBJ2-3; V: TRBV29-1; D: .; size: .; CDR3: CSVVPTADTQYF; DNA: TGCAGCGTTGTGCCGACAGCAGATACGCAGTATTTT
J: TRBJ1-1; V: TRBV29-1; D: TRBD1; size: once; CDR3: CSARTGNKAFF; DNA: TGCAGCGCCCGGACAGGGAATAAAGCTTTCTTT
J: TRBJ2-7; V: TRBV27; D: TRBD1; size: .; CDR3: CASRLDRGGPYEQYF; DNA: TGTGCCAGCAGGCTAGACAGGGGAGGTCCCTACGAGCAGTACTTC
J: TRBJ1-2; V: TRBV10-1; D: .; size: .; CDR3: CASSEKGPGSYGYTF; DNA: TGCGCCAGCAGTGAGAAGGGGCCAGGAAGCTATGGCTACACCTTC
J: TRBJ1-1; V: TRBV6-6; D: .; size: .; CDR3: CASSPNGPSAASSLWNTEAFF; DNA: TGTGCCAGCAGTCCCAACGGCCCTTCAGCCGCCTCCTCACTATGGAACACTGAAGCTTTCTTT
J: TRBJ1-5; V: TRBV9; D: .; size: few; CDR3: CASSVGGASNQPQHF; DNA: TGTGCCAGCAGCGTAGGGGGCGCGTCCAATCAGCCCCAGCATTTT
J: TRBJ1-5; V: TRBV7-2; D: TRBD1; size: .; CDR3: CASSSGTGPRQPQHF; DNA: TGTGCCAGCAGCTCCGGGACAGGGCCCAGGCAGCCCCAGCATTTT
J: TRBJ2-7; V: TRBV19; D: .; size: .; CDR3: CASSIGNEQYF; DNA: TGTGCCAGTAGTATCGGGAACGAGCAGTACTTC
J: TRBJ2-1; V: TRBV6-5; D: TRBD1; size: .; CDR3: CASRGDRGWVNEQFF; DNA: TGTGCCAGCAGGGGAGACAGGGGTTGGGTCAATGAGCAGTTCTTC
J: TRBJ2-3; V: TRBV6-2/TRBV6-3; D: .; size: once; CDR3: CASSPLGRGTDTQYF; DNA: TGTGCCAGCAGTCCCCTCGGCAGGGGCACAGATACGCAGTATTTT
J: TRBJ2-1; V: TRBV19; D: .; size: .; CDR3: CASSIGGGGPNEQFF; DNA: TGTGCCAGTAGTATTGGAGGGGGGGGGCCCAATGAGCAGTTCTTC
J: TRBJ2-2; V: TRBV10-3; D: .; size: .; CDR3: CAISESMRRDTGELFF; DNA: TGTGCCATCAGTGAGTCTATGCGGCGAGACACCGGGGAGCTGTTTTTT
J: TRBJ1-2; V: TRBV20-1; D: .; size: .; CDR3: CSASRRYGYTF; DNA: TGCAGTGCTAGTCGCAGATATGGCTACACCTTC
J: TRBJ2-3; V: TRBV5-4; D: .; size: .; CDR3: CASSSEREDTQYF; DNA: TGTGCCAGCAGCTCTGAGAGGGAAGATACGCAGTATTTT
J: TRBJ2-3; V: TRBV5-1; D: TRBD2; size: .; CDR3: CASSLAGGGPAADTQYF; DNA: TGCGCCAGCAGCTTGGCCGGGGGGGGACCAGCGGCAGATACGCAGTATTTT
J: TRBJ1-1; V: TRBV30; D: TRBD1; size: .; CDR3: CAWNLNRGPNTEAFF; DNA: TGTGCCTGGAACCTAAACAGGGGGCCAAACACTGAAGCTTTCTTT
J: TRBJ2-7; V: TRBV11-3; D: TRBD1; size: .; CDR3: CASSNGQGSEQYF; DNA: TGTGCCAGCAGCAACGGACAGGGAAGCGAGCAGTACTTC
J: TRBJ2-1; V: TRBV10-3; D: TRBD2; size: once; CDR3: CAISESGRPYNEQFF; DNA: TGTGCCATCAGCGAAAGCGGGAGGCCCTACAATGAGCAGTTCTTC
J: TRBJ2-7; V: TRBV27; D: .; size: .; CDR3: CASKEGPFTYEQYF; DNA: TGTGCCAGCAAGGAGGGCCCGTTTACCTACGAGCAGTACTTC
J: TRBJ1-1; V: TRBV10-3; D: .; size: .; CDR3: CATQLNTEAFF; DNA: TGTGCCACTCAGTTGAACACTGAAGCTTTCTTT
J: TRBJ2-1; V: TRBV24-1; D: TRBD1; size: .; CDR3: CATSDWDRANEQFF; DNA: TGTGCCACCAGTGATTGGGACAGGGCCAATGAGCAGTTCTTC